The entry below gives a single T cell receptor (beta chain) sequence along with its context. The antigen it binds to is not known. The input lacks base qualities; no much larger clone sits a single base away. This specimen belongs to a study of blood T cell repertoires in COVID-19 (dated by TCRdb to the early 2020s). At the level of the whole study: The collaborator samples originated in the United States, Italy and Spain and spanned the acute and convalescent phases of COVID-19. Subjects who had been exposed to COVID-19, were actively infected with it, or had recovered from it provided the deeply sampled blood TCRbeta repertoires that made up the dataset. A de-identified subject ID, COVID-19 status, age in years and sex were almost always included in the sample metadata. The material from the prospective study consisted of cDNA or gDNA derived from T cells, B-cell-depleted T cells, or PBMCs. The samples were drawn from the first 160 participants of the ongoing ImmuneRACE study and from more than 1,000 subjects provided by 6 global collaborators. A freely available public database, intended as a resource for researchers studying the immune response to SARS-CoV-2, is where the repertoires were released. HLA class I and class II types, where available, came from metadata supplied by the sample provider rather than from assay-based typing. Paper-wide results and their limitations: How much clinical and demographic metadata was included differed by source and by participant, and the metadata was provided uncurated.

TCRbeta CDR3 regions were amplified from genomic DNA by means of the immunoSEQ Assay, a bias-controlled multiplex PCR. Per the authors' processing: Nucleated cell counts per sample were estimated from amplification of reference gene primers within the assay. To quantify the absolute abundance of each unique TCRbeta CDR3 rearrangement, sequence reads were collapsed and filtered. For each sample, productive Simpson clonality was calculated as the square root of Simpson's diversity index across productive rearrangements. In its TCRdb copy, this immuneACCESS table keeps in-frame sequences only and misses some clones. Where compared with another copy, unresolved V genes explain less than half of these, and the others have no known cause. V and J calls and clone size follow that table, whereas D and trimming were derived from the DNA. This sample gives 110,000 to 150,000 clones in total; 75% to 90% of them show up just once. The ten top clones hold 1.7% of the sample.

Whole blood was collected in K2EDTA tubes by collaborating institutions according to the institutions' own protocols. For TCRbeta analysis, collaborators shipped samples as frozen whole blood, isolated PBMCs, or DNA extracted from either of those sample types. The germline V gene (reference sequence) sets CDR1 to LGHDT and CDR2 to YNNKEL. Counted from cysteine to phenylalanine, this CDR3 has 14 amino acids. CDR3 DNA only is kept here, 42 bases in frame from base 1. V is shortened by 4 bases, J by 5 bases, and the region joining them spans 11 bases. The chain employs TRBV3-1 (or the pseudogene TRBV3-2) and TRBJ1-4; tentative D gene TRBD1, with 6 bases matching. The sample consisted of peripheral blood. This clonotype originated in a woman aged 50 to 60 with acute or convalescent COVID-19. DNA sequence: TGTGCCAGCAGCCTCAGGGGAACAAATGAAAAACTGTTTTTT. This gives the protein CASSLRGTNEKLFF.